The T cell receptor (beta chain) under discussion was sequenced for a study of OX40 agonist ivuxolimab in advanced cancers. Study in general: The dose of intravenous ivuxolimab that patients received every 2 weeks ranged from 0.01 to 10 mg/kg. Broader study findings: CD8+ T cells (on average) carried more expanded clones than CD4+ T cells. The investigators did not determine what antigen specificity the expanded peripheral T cells had.

On this clone itself: What it binds is not known.

Blood sampling took place at baseline, cycle 4 day 1, and cycle 7 day 1. After removal of 6 bases from V and 0 bases from J, the junction contained 11 bases not matched to a gene. CDR1 and CDR2 from the germline V gene are MNHEY and SMNVEV (reference sequence). The CDR3 runs 18 residues. Sequencing used immunoSEQ multiplex PCR; TCRdb keeps in-frame clones, though not all of them. The table lists about 93,000 clones, 75% to 95% of them singletons. The clonotype originates from an adult with an advanced solid tumor such as melanoma, head and neck, liver or kidney cancer. V and J are TRBV27 and TRBJ2-3; 11 bases agree with TRBD2. Sequences were derived from CD4+ or CD8+ T cells sorted from blood, sampled in a trial of the OX40 agonist ivuxolimab. The CDR3 region has the DNA TGTGCCAGCAGCTATGGACTAGCGGGTATTTCTAGCACAGATACGCAGTATTTT. This encodes CASSYGLAGISSTDTQYF.